The rows below give T cell receptor beta chains drawn from one sample of a study of neoadjuvant anti-PD-1 for oral cavity cancer. TCRdb keeps only in-frame clones here, not all; method: immunoSEQ multiplex PCR. The sample has over 60,000 clones; about 90% are singletons. The sequences come from PBMCs, collected after nivolumab (anti-PD-1) treatment. The receptor set was obtained from a person aged 35-79 years with oral cavity squamous cell carcinoma. Each CDR3 is given with its conserved first and last residue. D genes are given only for firm matches. Some rows have no size entry. The others give once, few or many, or a class for an expanded clone.

CDR3: CASSDERYEQYF
DNA: TGTGCCAGCAGCGATGAGAGATACGAGCAGTACTTC
size: .
V: TRBV5-4
J: TRBJ2-7
D: .

CDR3: CASSYSGSNTEAFF
DNA: TGTGCCAGCAGTTACTCCGGGTCGAACACTGAAGCTTTCTTT
size: .
V: TRBV6-5
J: TRBJ1-1
D: .

CDR3: CASSSSGTGEAFF
DNA: TGTGCCAGCAGTTCATCCGGGACCGGTGAAGCTTTCTTT
size: .
V: TRBV27
J: TRBJ1-1
D: .

CDR3: CASSQGGIYTGELFF
DNA: TGTGCCAGCAGCCAAGGGGGAATCTACACCGGGGAGCTGTTTTTT
size: few
V: TRBV4-2
J: TRBJ2-2
D: .

CDR3: CASSLDQGGGYTF
DNA: TGTGCCAGCAGCTTAGATCAGGGGGGCGGCTACACCTTC
size: .
V: TRBV7-9
J: TRBJ1-2
D: TRBD1

CDR3: CSVEVMEKLFF
DNA: TGCAGCGTTGAAGTAATGGAAAAACTGTTTTTT
size: .
V: TRBV29-1
J: TRBJ1-4
D: .

CDR3: CASSLPSAGGRNEQYF
DNA: TGTGCCAGCAGCCTACCCTCGGCGGGAGGTCGGAACGAGCAGTACTTC
size: once
V: TRBV4-2
J: TRBJ2-7
D: TRBD2

CDR3: CASSLNSGSRKTQYF
DNA: TGTGCCAGCAGCTTAAATAGCGGGAGTCGGAAGACCCAGTACTTC
size: .
V: TRBV7-3
J: TRBJ2-5
D: TRBD2

CDR3: CASTPVTGGFGNEQFF
DNA: TGTGCCAGCACCCCTGTAACGGGGGGATTTGGGAATGAGCAGTTCTTC
size: .
V: TRBV28
J: TRBJ2-1
D: TRBD2

CDR3: CAWSGLGRGFGYTF
DNA: TGTGCCTGGAGTGGTCTTGGCAGGGGGTTCGGCTACACCTTC
size: .
V: TRBV30
J: TRBJ1-2
D: TRBD1

CDR3: CASSPNRDYNEQFF
DNA: TGCGCCAGCAGCCCGAACCGGGACTACAATGAGCAGTTCTTC
size: .
V: TRBV5-1
J: TRBJ2-1
D: .

CDR3: CASSQGGWGNQPQHF
DNA: TGCGCCAGCAGCCAAGGTGGATGGGGCAATCAGCCCCAGCATTTT
size: .
V: TRBV4-1
J: TRBJ1-5
D: .

CDR3: CASSLQGAGYTF
DNA: TGTGCCAGCAGCCTACAGGGGGCGGGCTACACCTTC
size: .
V: TRBV28
J: TRBJ1-2
D: TRBD1

CDR3: CASSSGGSAYEQYF
DNA: TGTGCCAGCAGCTCGGGCGGGTCCGCCTACGAGCAGTACTTC
size: .
V: TRBV7-3
J: TRBJ2-7
D: .

CDR3: CASSQHRENTEAFF
DNA: TGTGCCAGCAGCCAACACAGGGAGAACACTGAAGCTTTCTTT
size: .
V: TRBV7-9
J: TRBJ1-1
D: .

CDR3: CASSQGLAEIYEQYF
DNA: TGTGCCAGCAGCCAAGGACTAGCGGAGATCTACGAGCAGTACTTC
size: .
V: TRBV9
J: TRBJ2-7
D: TRBD2

CDR3: CAWSSLAGAVDTQYF
DNA: TGTGCCTGGAGTTCCCTAGCGGGAGCTGTAGATACGCAGTATTTT
size: .
V: TRBV30
J: TRBJ2-3
D: TRBD2

CDR3: CASSLYWERDTGELFF
DNA: TGTGCCAGCAGTTTATATTGGGAGCGGGACACCGGGGAGCTGTTTTTT
size: .
V: TRBV27
J: TRBJ2-2
D: .

CDR3: CASSSRLNRSGNTIYF
DNA: TGTGCCAGCAGCTCGAGACTCAACCGCTCTGGAAACACCATATATTTT
size: .
V: TRBV7-6
J: TRBJ1-3
D: .

CDR3: CASSLGTRNYGYTF
DNA: TGTGCCAGCAGTTTAGGGACACGCAACTATGGCTACACCTTC
size: .
V: TRBV6-5
J: TRBJ1-2
D: .

CDR3: CASTLRWGRNSPLHF
DNA: TGTGCCAGCACCCTACGTTGGGGTCGGAATTCACCCCTCCACTTT
size: few
V: TRBV7-8
J: TRBJ1-6
D: .

CDR3: CASSHGQLGGYEQYF
DNA: TGTGCCAGCAGTCACGGACAGTTGGGCGGCTACGAGCAGTACTTC
size: .
V: TRBV2
J: TRBJ2-7
D: .

CDR3: CASSLIVWGAREKLFF
DNA: TGTGCCAGCAGCTTAATCGTATGGGGGGCGCGGGAAAAACTGTTTTTT
size: .
V: TRBV7-9
J: TRBJ1-4
D: .

CDR3: CATSRGGTLATNEKLFF
DNA: TGTGCCACCAGCAGAGGTGGGACCCTCGCAACTAATGAAAAACTGTTTTTT
size: .
V: TRBV15
J: TRBJ1-4
D: .

CDR3: CASSIWGKAGMDNEQFF
DNA: TGTGCCAGTAGTATTTGGGGTAAAGCAGGGATGGACAATGAGCAGTTCTTC
size: once
V: TRBV19
J: TRBJ2-1
D: .

CDR3: CASKGEETQYF
DNA: TGTGCCAGCAAGGGAGAAGAGACCCAGTACTTC
size: .
V: TRBV2
J: TRBJ2-5
D: .

CDR3: CSAPVDTQYF
DNA: TGCAGTGCCCCCGTAGATACGCAGTATTTT
size: .
V: TRBV20-1
J: TRBJ2-3
D: .

CDR3: CAISEPQGRNEKLFF
DNA: TGTGCCATCAGTGAGCCCCAGGGTCGTAATGAAAAACTGTTTTTT
size: .
V: TRBV10-3
J: TRBJ1-4
D: .

CDR3: CASRGRSGNTIYF
DNA: TGTGCCAGCCGAGGGCGCTCTGGAAACACCATATATTTT
size: .
V: TRBV2
J: TRBJ1-3
D: .

CDR3: CAWTSGIANYGYTF
DNA: TGTGCCTGGACCTCAGGAATTGCTAACTATGGCTACACCTTC
size: .
V: TRBV30
J: TRBJ1-2
D: .

CDR3: CASSRSGGGYGYTF
DNA: TGCGCCAGCAGTAGGTCCGGGGGCGGCTATGGCTACACCTTC
size: .
V: TRBV5-1
J: TRBJ1-2
D: .

CDR3: CAISERLARSSYEQYF
DNA: TGTGCCATCAGTGAAAGACTAGCGCGGAGCTCCTACGAGCAGTACTTC
size: .
V: TRBV10-3
J: TRBJ2-7
D: TRBD2

CDR3: CASSDLNTEAFF
DNA: TGTGCCAGCAGTGACCTTAACACTGAAGCTTTCTTT
size: once
V: TRBV28
J: TRBJ1-1
D: .

CDR3: CASSRPGHQYNEQFF
DNA: TGTGCCAGTAGCAGACCGGGACACCAATACAATGAGCAGTTCTTC
size: .
V: TRBV19
J: TRBJ2-1
D: .

CDR3: CASSYVRGNEQFF
DNA: TGTGCCAGCAGTTACGTTAGGGGGAATGAGCAGTTCTTC
size: .
V: TRBV6-5
J: TRBJ2-1
D: .

CDR3: CASSFRILAKNIQYF
DNA: TGTGCCAGCAGCTTTAGGATTTTGGCCAAAAACATTCAGTACTTC
size: .
V: TRBV5-6
J: TRBJ2-4
D: .

CDR3: CASSPGGLNYGYTF
DNA: TGTGCCAGCTCACCAGGGGGGCTGAACTATGGCTACACCTTC
size: once
V: TRBV18
J: TRBJ1-2
D: .

CDR3: CSVPRTSAEETQYF
DNA: TGCAGCGTTCCCCGAACCTCTGCCGAAGAGACCCAGTACTTC
size: .
V: TRBV29-1
J: TRBJ2-5
D: .

CDR3: CASTRQTTDTQYF
DNA: TGTGCCAGCACCCGACAGACCACAGATACGCAGTATTTT
size: .
V: TRBV2
J: TRBJ2-3
D: .

CDR3: CASSPGPLTSGNTIYF
DNA: TGCGCCAGCAGCCCGGGACCACTTACCTCTGGAAACACCATATATTTT
size: .
V: TRBV4-1
J: TRBJ1-3
D: .

CDR3: CASSGQGNTEAFF
DNA: TGTGCCAGCAGTGGACAGGGGAACACTGAAGCTTTCTTT
size: .
V: TRBV2
J: TRBJ1-1
D: TRBD1

CDR3: CASGGRSGTGYTF
DNA: TGTGCCAGCGGGGGGCGTTCGGGGACTGGCTACACCTTC
size: .
V: TRBV27
J: TRBJ1-2
D: .

CDR3: CASSLRGDYMNTEAFF
DNA: TGTGCCAGCAGCTTAAGAGGGGACTACATGAACACTGAAGCTTTCTTT
size: .
V: TRBV7-8
J: TRBJ1-1
D: .

CDR3: CASSTVGGHSPLHF
DNA: TGTGCCAGCAGTACCGTAGGGGGCCATTCACCCCTCCACTTT
size: .
V: TRBV6-5
J: TRBJ1-6
D: TRBD1

CDR3: CASSWGSGDYYTEAFF
DNA: TGTGCCAGCAGCTGGGGGTCGGGGGACTACTACACTGAAGCTTTCTTT
size: once
V: TRBV5-5
J: TRBJ1-1
D: .

CDR3: CAWKRLVAGELFF
DNA: TGTGCCTGGAAAAGACTAGTGGCCGGGGAGCTGTTTTTT
size: .
V: TRBV30
J: TRBJ2-2
D: .

CDR3: CASSRARQRNNYGYTF
DNA: TGTGCCAGCAGTAGAGCGCGACAGCGGAATAACTATGGCTACACCTTC
size: .
V: TRBV6-6
J: TRBJ1-2
D: .

CDR3: CASSLVGSGDGGYTF
DNA: TGCGCCAGCAGCTTGGTAGGGTCTGGGGATGGAGGCTACACCTTC
size: .
V: TRBV5-1
J: TRBJ1-2
D: .

CDR3: CASSTLSNFYGYTF
DNA: TGTGCCAGCAGTACCCTCTCAAATTTCTATGGCTACACCTTC
size: .
V: TRBV27
J: TRBJ1-2
D: .

CDR3: CASSSGQGSTGELFF
DNA: TGCGCCAGCAGCTCGGGGCAGGGGAGCACCGGGGAGCTGTTTTTT
size: .
V: TRBV5-1
J: TRBJ2-2
D: .

CDR3: CASSEFGQFNSPLHF
DNA: TGTGCCAGCAGTGAATTTGGACAGTTTAATTCACCCCTCCACTTT
size: .
V: TRBV6-1
J: TRBJ1-6
D: .

CDR3: CASSHRARSKNTGELFF
DNA: TGCGCCAGCAGCCACCGGGCGCGTAGTAAGAACACCGGGGAGCTGTTTTTT
size: .
V: TRBV5-1
J: TRBJ2-2
D: .

CDR3: CASSEAWGYTDTQYF
DNA: TGTGCCAGCAGTGAAGCATGGGGCTACACAGATACGCAGTATTTT
size: .
V: TRBV6-1
J: TRBJ2-3
D: .

CDR3: CASSRGYSYEQYF
DNA: TGTGCCAGTAGCAGGGGCTACTCCTACGAGCAGTACTTC
size: .
V: TRBV7-3
J: TRBJ2-7
D: .

CDR3: CASSLGRQYGNTIYF
DNA: TGCGCCAGCAGCTTGGGTCGACAGTACGGAAACACCATATATTTT
size: .
V: TRBV5-1
J: TRBJ1-3
D: .

CDR3: CASSFGSNYEQYF
DNA: TGTGCCAGCAGTTTTGGGAGCAACTACGAGCAGTACTTC
size: .
V: TRBV28
J: TRBJ2-7
D: .

CDR3: CASSLAVNYEQYF
DNA: TGTGCCAGCAGTTTGGCAGTCAACTACGAGCAGTACTTC
size: .
V: TRBV28
J: TRBJ2-7
D: .

CDR3: CASSLGDRENYGYTF
DNA: TGTGCCAGCAGTTTAGGCGACAGGGAGAACTATGGCTACACCTTC
size: .
V: TRBV28
J: TRBJ1-2
D: TRBD1

CDR3: CAGSPGTDYGYTF
DNA: TGTGCCGGCAGCCCTGGGACGGACTATGGCTACACCTTC
size: .
V: TRBV2
J: TRBJ1-2
D: .

CDR3: CASRRDRANTGELFF
DNA: TGTGCCAGCAGGAGAGACAGGGCGAACACCGGGGAGCTGTTTTTT
size: .
V: TRBV7-8
J: TRBJ2-2
D: TRBD1